This T cell receptor (beta chain) was captured in a study of identical twins. The study, taken as a whole, reports: The models gave estimates that fell short of the out-of-frame TCR alpha sharing seen in monozygotic twins. Possibly, invariant MAIT and iNKT cells partly confounded zero-insertion analyses.

This clonotype was recorded a few times. The antigen remains undetermined. MiXCR, applied by TCRdb to the 5' RACE reads, yields one record per CDR3 protein. The table records about 300,000 distinct CDR3 sequences, around 12% of them present only once. The germline CDR1 and CDR2 sequences are SGHNT and YENEEA. The V segment lost 6 bases and the J segment 5 bases; nucleotides outside the gene matches: 9. CDR3 size: 15 residues. This sample was also put to use in a study of yellow fever vaccine responses in identical twins.

The chain recombines TRBV11-3 with TRBJ2-1; 8 bases map to TRBD1. Sequencing used CD8+ T cells sorted from blood. This clonotype was sampled from a woman under 30 in good health. The CDR3 nucleotides are TGTGCCAGCAGAAAACCCGGGACAGGAAACAATGAGCAGTTCTTC. Translation: CASRKPGTGNNEQFF.